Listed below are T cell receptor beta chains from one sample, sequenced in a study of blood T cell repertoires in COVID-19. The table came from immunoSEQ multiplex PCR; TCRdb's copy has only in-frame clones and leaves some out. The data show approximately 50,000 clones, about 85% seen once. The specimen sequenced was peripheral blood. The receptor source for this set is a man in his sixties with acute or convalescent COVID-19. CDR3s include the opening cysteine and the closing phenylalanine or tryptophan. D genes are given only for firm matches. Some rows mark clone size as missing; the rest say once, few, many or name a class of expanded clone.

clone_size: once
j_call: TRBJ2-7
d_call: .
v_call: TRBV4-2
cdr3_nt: TGTGCCAGCAGCCATTCCACCTCCTACTCCTACGAGCAGTACTTC
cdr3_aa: CASSHSTSYSYEQYF

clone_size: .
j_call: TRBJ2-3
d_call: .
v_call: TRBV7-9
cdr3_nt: TGTGCCAGCAGCCTCGGTTCTAGCACAGATACGCAGTATTTT
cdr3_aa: CASSLGSSTDTQYF

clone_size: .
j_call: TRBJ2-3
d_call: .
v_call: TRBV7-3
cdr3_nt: TGTGCCAGCAGCTTAACGGGGATGGGAGCAGATACGCAGTATTTT
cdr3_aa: CASSLTGMGADTQYF

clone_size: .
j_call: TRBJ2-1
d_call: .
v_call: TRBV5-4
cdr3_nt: TGTGCCAGCAGCTTGGCCACGGCTAGCCGGCGCAATGAGCAGTTCTTC
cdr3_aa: CASSLATASRRNEQFF

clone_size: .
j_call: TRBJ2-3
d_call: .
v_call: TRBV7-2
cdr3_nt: TGTGCCAGCAGCCGCGCTAGCACAGATACGCAGTATTTT
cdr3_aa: CASSRASTDTQYF

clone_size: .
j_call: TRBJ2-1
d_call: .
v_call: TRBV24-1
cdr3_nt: TGTGCCACCAGTGATCGTAGGTCAGGGGCATCCTACAATGAGCAGTTCTTC
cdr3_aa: CATSDRRSGASYNEQFF

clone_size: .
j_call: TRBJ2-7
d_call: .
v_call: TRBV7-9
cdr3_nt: TGTGCCAGCAGCTTCGGACAAACCTACGAGCAGTACTTC
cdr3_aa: CASSFGQTYEQYF

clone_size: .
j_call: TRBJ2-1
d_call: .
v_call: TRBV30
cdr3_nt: TGTGCCTGGAGCCAGCCGGGGGGCGTAATCTATGAGCAGTTCTTC
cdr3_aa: CAWSQPGGVIYEQFF

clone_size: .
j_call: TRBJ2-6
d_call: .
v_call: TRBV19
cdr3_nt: TGTGCCAGTAGTAAACCCGGGGACTCTGGGGCCAACGTCCTGACTTTC
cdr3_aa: CASSKPGDSGANVLTF

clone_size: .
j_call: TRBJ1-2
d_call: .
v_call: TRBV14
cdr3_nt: TGTGCCAGCAGCCAAGATCTTCGGGGGTTGAGTGGCTACACCTTC
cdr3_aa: CASSQDLRGLSGYTF

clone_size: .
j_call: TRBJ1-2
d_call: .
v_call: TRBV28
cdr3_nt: TGTGCCAGCAGTTCTAGACGGGGGAATGGCTACACCTTC
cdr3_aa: CASSSRRGNGYTF

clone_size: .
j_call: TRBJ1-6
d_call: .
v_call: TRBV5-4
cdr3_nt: TGTGCCAGCAGCTTGGAGGGGTTAGGTTCACCCCTCCACTTT
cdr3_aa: CASSLEGLGSPLHF

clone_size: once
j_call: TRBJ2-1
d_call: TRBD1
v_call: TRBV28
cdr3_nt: TGTGCCAGCAGTTTTCAACAGGGGGCTAGTGAGCAGTTCTTC
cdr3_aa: CASSFQQGASEQFF

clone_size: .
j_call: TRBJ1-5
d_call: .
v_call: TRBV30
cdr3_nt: TGTGCCTGGAGTGGACAGAGCAATCAGCCCCAGCATTTT
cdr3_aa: CAWSGQSNQPQHF

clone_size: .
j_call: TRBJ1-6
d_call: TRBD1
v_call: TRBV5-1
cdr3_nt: TGCGCCAGCAGCGGGGGGACAGGGGAGAGTGGACCCCTCCACTTT
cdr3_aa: CASSGGTGESGPLHF

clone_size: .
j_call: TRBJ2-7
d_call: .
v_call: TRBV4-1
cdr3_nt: TGCGCCAGCAGCCTCCGGGTAGCGGTCTCCTACGAGCAGTACTTC
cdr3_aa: CASSLRVAVSYEQYF

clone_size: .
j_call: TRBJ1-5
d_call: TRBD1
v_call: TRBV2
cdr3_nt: TGTGCCAGCAGGGTCGACAGGGGAAGCAATCAGCCCCAGCATTTT
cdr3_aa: CASRVDRGSNQPQHF

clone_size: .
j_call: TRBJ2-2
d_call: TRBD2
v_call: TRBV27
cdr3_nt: TGTGCCAGCAGTTTAAGGCTAGCGGGAAAGGTCGGGGAGCTGTTTTTT
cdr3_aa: CASSLRLAGKVGELFF

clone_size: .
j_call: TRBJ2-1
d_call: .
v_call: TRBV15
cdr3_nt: TGTGCCACCAGCAGTGGGCCCTCCTACAATGAGCAGTTCTTC
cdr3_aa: CATSSGPSYNEQFF

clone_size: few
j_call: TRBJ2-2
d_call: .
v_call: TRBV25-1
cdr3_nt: TGTGCCAGCAGTGAATACCCCGAGGGTGGGGAGCTGTTTTTT
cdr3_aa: CASSEYPEGGELFF

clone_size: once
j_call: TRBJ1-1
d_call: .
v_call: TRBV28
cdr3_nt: TGTGCCAGCAGTTTTCTAGGGGGAATGAACACTGAAGCTTTCTTT
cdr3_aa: CASSFLGGMNTEAFF

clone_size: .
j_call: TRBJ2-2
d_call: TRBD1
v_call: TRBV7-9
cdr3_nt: TGTGCCAGCAGCCAAGGACAGGGGTCGGGCACCGGGGAGCTGTTTTTT
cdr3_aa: CASSQGQGSGTGELFF

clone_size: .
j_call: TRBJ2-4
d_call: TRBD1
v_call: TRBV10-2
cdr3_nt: TGCGCCAGCCAAGACAGGGTCGGAGTAGACCAAATAGCCAAAAACATTCAGTACTTC
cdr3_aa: CASQDRVGVDQIAKNIQYF

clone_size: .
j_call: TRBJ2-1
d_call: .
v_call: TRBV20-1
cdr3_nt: TGCAGTGCTAGTGGTGCGGTCAACTCCTACAATGAGCAGTTCTTC
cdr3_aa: CSASGAVNSYNEQFF

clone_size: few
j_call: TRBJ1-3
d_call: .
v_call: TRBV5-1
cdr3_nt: TGCGCCAGCAGCTTGGGCGGAAACGCTGGAAACACCATATATTTT
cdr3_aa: CASSLGGNAGNTIYF

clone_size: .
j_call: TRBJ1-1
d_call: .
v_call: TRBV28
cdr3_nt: TGTGCCAGCAGTTTCCCCAGGGGTCCCACTGAAGCTTTCTTT
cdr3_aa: CASSFPRGPTEAFF

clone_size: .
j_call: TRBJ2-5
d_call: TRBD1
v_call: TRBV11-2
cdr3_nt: TGTGCCACCGGACAGGGTACCCAAGAGACCCAGTACTTC
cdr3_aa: CATGQGTQETQYF

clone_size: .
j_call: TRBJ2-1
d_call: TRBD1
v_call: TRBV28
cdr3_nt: TGTGCCAGCAGTTCCCGGGACAGGGGGGAGCAGTTCTTC
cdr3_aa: CASSSRDRGEQFF

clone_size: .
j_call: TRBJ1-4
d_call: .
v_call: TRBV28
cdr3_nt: TGTGCCAGCAGTTTTCAGGGAATTGATCTGTTTTTT
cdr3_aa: CASSFQGIDLFF

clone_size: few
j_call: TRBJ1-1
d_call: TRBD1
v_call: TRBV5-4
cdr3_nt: TGTGCCAGCAGCGAAGGACAGGGAACTGAAGCTTTCTTT
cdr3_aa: CASSEGQGTEAFF

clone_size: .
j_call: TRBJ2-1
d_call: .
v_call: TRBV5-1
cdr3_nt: TGCGCCAGCAGACCCCAGGGATCGGTGGGTAATGAGCAGTTCTTC
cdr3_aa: CASRPQGSVGNEQFF

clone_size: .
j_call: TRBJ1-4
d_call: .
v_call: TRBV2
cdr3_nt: TGTGCCAGCAGGAGGAGACCGGTTAATGAAAAACTGTTTTTT
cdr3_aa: CASRRRPVNEKLFF

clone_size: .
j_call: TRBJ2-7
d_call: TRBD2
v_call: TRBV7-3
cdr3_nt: TGTGCCAGCAGCTTAGAACGGGAGGGAGAGCAGTACTTC
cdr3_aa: CASSLEREGEQYF

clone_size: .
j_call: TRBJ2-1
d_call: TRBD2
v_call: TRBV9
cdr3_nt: TGTGCCAGCAGCGTAGCGGCGGGGGGCCATGAGCAGTTCTTC
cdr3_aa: CASSVAAGGHEQFF

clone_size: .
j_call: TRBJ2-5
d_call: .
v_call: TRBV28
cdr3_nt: TGTGCCAGCACTGGACTCCCTCAAGAGACCCAGTACTTC
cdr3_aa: CASTGLPQETQYF

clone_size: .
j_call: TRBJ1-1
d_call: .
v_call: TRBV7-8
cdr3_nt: TGTGCCAGCAGCCCACGGGGGGGTTTGACTGAAGCTTTCTTT
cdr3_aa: CASSPRGGLTEAFF

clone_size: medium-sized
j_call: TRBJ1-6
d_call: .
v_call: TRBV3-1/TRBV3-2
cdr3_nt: TGTGCCAGCAGAAACAGGGAAACACCCCTCCACTTT
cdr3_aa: CASRNRETPLHF

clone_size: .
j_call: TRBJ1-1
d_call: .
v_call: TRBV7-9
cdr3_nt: TGTGCCAGCAGCGACCGGAGCCGGGGAATGAACACTGAAGCTTTCTTT
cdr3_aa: CASSDRSRGMNTEAFF

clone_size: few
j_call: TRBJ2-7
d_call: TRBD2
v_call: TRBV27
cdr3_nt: TGTGCCAGCAGTTTAGAAGCGGGGGGACTCTACGAGCAGTACTTC
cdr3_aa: CASSLEAGGLYEQYF

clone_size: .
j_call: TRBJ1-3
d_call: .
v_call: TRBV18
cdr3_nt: TGTGCCAGCTCACCACCCGACAGGTTCTCTGGAAACACCATATATTTT
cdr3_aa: CASSPPDRFSGNTIYF

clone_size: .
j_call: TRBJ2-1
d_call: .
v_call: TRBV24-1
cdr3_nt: TGTGCCACCAGTGATCCTAACAGGGTCGGGAATGAGCAGTTCTTC
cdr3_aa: CATSDPNRVGNEQFF

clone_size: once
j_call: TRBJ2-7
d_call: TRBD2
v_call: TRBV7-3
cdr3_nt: TGTGCCAGCAGCTTAGCGGGAGGGCCACAATACGAGCAGTACTTC
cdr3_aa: CASSLAGGPQYEQYF

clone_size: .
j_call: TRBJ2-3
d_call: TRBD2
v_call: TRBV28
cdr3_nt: TGTGCCAGCAAAACTAGCGGGAGTGTAGATACGCAGTATTTT
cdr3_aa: CASKTSGSVDTQYF

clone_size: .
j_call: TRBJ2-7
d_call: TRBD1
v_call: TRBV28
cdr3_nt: TGTGCCAGCAGAGCCTCAGGGGGCAACGAGCAGTACTTC
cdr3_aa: CASRASGGNEQYF

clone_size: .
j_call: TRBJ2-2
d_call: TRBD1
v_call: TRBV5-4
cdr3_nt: TGTGCCAGCAGCCCAGGGGGCGCGAACACCGGGGAGCTGTTTTTT
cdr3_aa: CASSPGGANTGELFF

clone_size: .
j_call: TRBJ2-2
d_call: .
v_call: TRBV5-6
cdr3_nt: TGTGCCAGCAGCTCCACTAGCAGCGGGGAGCTGTTTTTT
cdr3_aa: CASSSTSSGELFF

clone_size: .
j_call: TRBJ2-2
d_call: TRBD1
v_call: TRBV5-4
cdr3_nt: TGTGCCAGCAGCTTGGACCAACAGGGGGCTAACACCGGGGAGCTGTTTTTT
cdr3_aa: CASSLDQQGANTGELFF

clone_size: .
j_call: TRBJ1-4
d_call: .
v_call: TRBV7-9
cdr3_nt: TGTGCCAGCAGCTTAGGACTTGAAAAACTGTTTTTT
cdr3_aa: CASSLGLEKLFF

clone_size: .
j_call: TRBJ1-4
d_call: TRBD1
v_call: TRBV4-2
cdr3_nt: TGTGCCAGCAGCCAAGATCCGAACAGGGGACCCGAAAAACTGTTTTTT
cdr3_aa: CASSQDPNRGPEKLFF

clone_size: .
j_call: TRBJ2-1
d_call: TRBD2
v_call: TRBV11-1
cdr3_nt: TGTGCCAGCAGCTTATTGACTAGCGGGTCCAATGAGCAGTTCTTC
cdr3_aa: CASSLLTSGSNEQFF

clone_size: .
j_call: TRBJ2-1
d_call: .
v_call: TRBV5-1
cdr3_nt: TGCGCCAGCAGCTTTCGACAGCCCTCCCAAGGATATGAGCAGTTCTTC
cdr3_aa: CASSFRQPSQGYEQFF

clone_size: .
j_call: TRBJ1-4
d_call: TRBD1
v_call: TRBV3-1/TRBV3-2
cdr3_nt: TGTGCCAGCAGCCTGGGACAGGGTCGTGAAAAACTGTTTTTT
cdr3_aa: CASSLGQGREKLFF

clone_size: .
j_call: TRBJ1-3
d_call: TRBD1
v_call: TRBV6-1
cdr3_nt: TGTGCCAGCAGTAGAAGACAGGGCTCTGGAAACACCATATATTTT
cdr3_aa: CASSRRQGSGNTIYF